Sequencing of this TCR beta chain was carried out in a study of T cell responses to AZD1222 COVID-19 vaccine. Note on this clone: Its antigen remains unknown.

Whole-study findings and limits: Donors skewed white British and female; clonal diversity was possibly underestimated.

CDR3 length: 16 residues. Germline V CDR1 and CDR2: MGHRA, YSYEKL. V lost 5 bases and J lost 2, with 18 bases in between. Method: immunoSEQ multiplex PCR; TCRdb's copy keeps in-frame clones and lacks some. Altogether about 110,000 clones are present, approximately 91% being singletons, with the ten largest covering more than 10%. This chain links TRBV4-1 with TRBJ1-1; perhaps TRBD1 as D (5 bases). The specimen comprised peripheral blood, sampled on day 0 of MenACWY control vaccination. This receptor was identified in an adult in good health. In DNA form, the CDR3 reads TGCGCCAGCAGCTACATGGCTCGGGGCGGAAACACTGAAGCTTTCTTT. This sequence encodes CASSYMARGGNTEAFF.